The 11 T cell receptor beta chains presented below share a single source sample, sequenced in a study of T cell responses to AZD1222 COVID-19 vaccine. Measured with immunoSEQ multiplex PCR; TCRdb has only the in-frame clones, and not every one. The sample lists 150,000 to 200,000 clones; 85% to 95% were seen once. Material: peripheral blood, obtained on day 0 of AZD1222 vaccination. These receptors came from an adult in good health.

J is TRBJ2-7 and V is TRBV7-9, with D tentatively TRBD1 or TRBD2 (5 bases each). The germline V and J ends were trimmed by 5 bases and 7 bases, with 15 bases remaining between them. The CDR3 totals 13 residues. Germline CDR1 reads SEHNR; CDR2 reads FQNEAQ (reference sequence). CDR3 nucleotide sequence: TGTGCCAGCAGCCCCAGCGTGGGGGTAGAGCAGTACTTC. It yields the protein CASSPSVGVEQYF.

The chain links TRBV11-2 to TRBJ2-2; D uncertain. CDR3 length equals 13 residues. The V and J ends lost 4 bases and 3 bases respectively, with 6 bases between them. Germline V gene lookup returns CDR1 SGHAT and CDR2 FQNNGV. The CDR3: CASSSRDTGELFF. The CDR3, as DNA: TGTGCCAGCAGCTCACGGGACACCGGGGAGCTGTTTTTT.

This chain uses TRBV14 with TRBJ1-2, with 10 nucleotides matching TRBD1. Germline V gene sequence: CDR1 SGHDN, CDR2 FVKESK. The CDR3 sequence is 15 residues long. The ends lost 4 bases at V and 7 bases at J; junction bases unmatched: 9. The DNA of the CDR3 is TGTGCCAGCAGCCCGACCGACAGGGGGCTGGGTGGCTACACCTTC. Translated: CASSPTDRGLGGYTF.

This clone has a single count. The rearrangement links TRBV6-5 to TRBJ1-2; D not certain. The CDR3 is 13 residues long. The V gene's germline CDR1 is MNHEY and CDR2 SVGAGI. The V end lost 6 bases, the J end lost 8 bases, and 16 bases lay between the germline ends. The CDR3 sequence is CASSRGVGAGYTF. The CDR3 DNA reads TGTGCCAGCAGCCGCGGGGTAGGAGCCGGCTACACCTTC.

This chain joins TRBV3-1 (or the pseudogene TRBV3-2) and TRBJ2-3, with D perhaps matching TRBD2 (7 bases). Trimming cost V 10 bases and J 6 bases, with 23 bases left between them. Germline values: CDR1 LGHDT, CDR2 YNNKEL (reference sequence). The CDR3 runs to 15 residues. The CDR3 protein is CATEVGGGVSDTQYF. The DNA for the CDR3 is TGTGCCACCGAAGTCGGAGGGGGGGTCTCGGATACGCAGTATTTT.

The chain is built from TRBV9 and TRBJ2-1, with D perhaps TRBD1 (6 bases). Trimming took 4 bases from V and 0 from J, leaving 14 bases between them. From germline, CDR1 is SGDLS and CDR2 YYNGEE. This CDR3 is 16 amino acids long. CDR3 sequence reads: CASSSEGVSSYNEQFF. The DNA for the CDR3 is TGTGCCAGCAGCTCAGAGGGGGTTAGCTCCTACAATGAGCAGTTCTTC.

The rearrangement joins TRBV5-4 to TRBJ1-1; D call uncertain. This CDR3 is built from 13 residues. Germline V gene lookup returns CDR1 SGHNT and CDR2 YYREEE (reference sequence). The V end was cut by 4 bases, the J end by 2 bases, with 9 bases between. CDR3 nucleotides: TGTGCCAGCAGCCCCCCCTATAACACTGAAGCTTTCTTT. Protein product: CASSPPYNTEAFF.

The chain has TRBV19 and TRBJ1-5; 10 nucleotides agree with TRBD1. This CDR3 is built from 15 residues. V lost 5 bases to trimming and J lost 7 bases; unmatched junction nucleotides: 8. Germline assignment: CDR1 LNHDA and CDR2 SQIVND (reference sequence). The CDR3 here is CASSALTGGRQPQHF. The CDR3 nucleotides are TGTGCCAGTAGTGCCCTGACAGGGGGCAGGCAGCCCCAGCATTTT.

The chain links TRBV7-3 to TRBJ2-5, with D unresolved. Germline V gene data show CDR1 as SGHTA and CDR2 as FQGTGA. The CDR3 extends over 14 amino acids. Trimming took off 4 bases at V and 4 bases at J, with 13 bases between the two ends. CDR3 coding DNA: TGTGCCAGCAGCTCCAACGGGTACAGAGAGACCCAGTACTTC. This sequence encodes CASSSNGYRETQYF.

J is TRBJ1-1 and V is TRBV19, with a weak D call TRBD1 (5 bases). This CDR3 has 15 residues. Germline assignment: CDR1 LNHDA and CDR2 SQIVND (reference sequence). V dropped 5 bases and J dropped 4 bases, with 17 bases sitting between them. The CDR3 DNA reads as TGTGCCAGTAGTCTCCCGGGGGGGTCGGGCACTGAAGCTTTCTTT. Translation gives CASSLPGGSGTEAFF.

The DNA for the CDR3 is TGTGCCAGCAGTCCTTCCGGGACAGGTCTCGGTGAGCAGTTCTTC. This codes for CASSPSGTGLGEQFF. This rearrangement joins TRBV27 to TRBJ2-1; 8 bases fit TRBD1. The V gene end was trimmed by 5 bases and the J gene end by 9 bases; junction bases not matched to a gene: 12. The CDR3 runs to 15 residues. Germline V gene lookup returns CDR1 MNHEY and CDR2 SMNVEV (reference sequence).